Shown below are 15 T cell receptor beta chains from a single sample sequenced in a study of shared clonotypes between healthy human individuals (dated by TCRdb to the early 2020s). Receptor amplification or capture employed the immunoSEQ multiplex PCR assay. TCRdb's version of the immuneACCESS table is confined to in-frame rearrangements and falls short of the full clone set. An unresolved V gene accounts for under half of the shortfall where checked; the remainder is of unknown origin. The sample table lists roughly 2.1 million clones, around 93% of them with a count of one. Clones ranked in the top ten supply under 2% of the sample. CD8 naive samples were CD45RO-negative cells positively selected for CCR7, giving a CD45RA+CCR7+ population that excluded TemRA cells. Specimen: naive CD8+ T cells from PBMCs. In the paper's terms, the cell subset or site label means: CD45RA+CCR7+. The source of these receptors is a man aged 18 to 30 in good health. Some clones in this sample may be carry-over from other donors' samples.

The chain couples TRBV30 to TRBJ1-2; 7 bases match TRBD1. V was pared by 5 bases and J by 4 bases, with 10 bases of the junction left unmatched. This CDR3 is 14 amino acids long. From germline, CDR1 is GTSNPN and CDR2 SVGIG (reference sequence). The CDR3 loop is CAWGTEPVVYGYTF. The CDR3 DNA reads as TGTGCCTGGGGGACAGAACCCGTGGTCTATGGCTACACCTTC.

The V and J genes are TRBV15 and TRBJ2-2, with 10 bases fitting TRBD1. This CDR3 is 20 amino acids long. Germline V gene data show CDR1 as LNHNV and CDR2 as YYDKDF (reference sequence). J was trimmed by 2 bases and V by 3 bases; bases with no gene match: 15. The CDR3 here is CATSSQLAGQGDRNTGELFF. The DNA for the CDR3 is TGTGCCACCAGCAGTCAACTAGCCGGACAGGGGGACCGAAACACCGGGGAGCTGTTTTTT.

Turning to this clone: Other nucleotide sequences from this sample produce the same CDR3. The V call is TRBV9, the J call TRBJ2-3; tentatively, D is TRBD2 (5 bases). Per the germline V gene, CDR1 is SGDLS and CDR2 is YYNGEE. The ends were cut back, 4 bases at V and 1 base at J, with 13 bases in the middle. The CDR3 totals 15 residues. In nucleotides, the CDR3 is TGTGCCAGCAGCCCCACGGGCGGGCGCACAGATACGCAGTATTTT. Residues: CASSPTGGRTDTQYF.

The V call is TRBV7-3, the J call TRBJ2-7; D remains ambiguous. The CDR3 is 15 amino acids. Germline V gives CDR1 SGHTA, CDR2 FQGTGA. Trimming removed 2 bases at V and 2 bases at J, with 13 bases between. CDR3 sequence: CASSLEYSPAYEQYF. The DNA of the CDR3 is TGTGCCAGCAGCTTAGAATACTCACCAGCCTACGAGCAGTACTTC.

The chain couples TRBV19 to TRBJ1-5; D remains unclear. There are 13 residues in the CDR3. The germline gives CDR1 LNHDA, CDR2 SQIVND (reference sequence). The V gene lost 5 bases and the J gene lost 8 bases, with 13 bases spanning the gap. CDR3 amino acids: CASSAGSVEPQHF. Written as DNA, the CDR3 is TGTGCCAGTAGTGCCGGGTCGGTAGAGCCCCAGCATTTT.

The chain carries TRBV28 and TRBJ2-3, with D unclear. With 8 bases removed from V and 0 bases from J, the gap between germline ends came to 21 bases. This CDR3 has 17 amino acids. Per the germline V gene, CDR1 is MDHEN and CDR2 is SYDVKM. The CDR3 DNA sequence: TGTGCCAGCGGGCCTCGCCTCATCGGAGCTAGCACAGATACGCAGTATTTT. Protein sequence: CASGPRLIGASTDTQYF.

V and J are TRBV5-8 and TRBJ2-7, with D perhaps matching TRBD1 or TRBD2 (6 bases each). Trimming took off 5 bases at V and 4 bases at J, with 25 bases between the two ends. The germline gives CDR1 SGHTS, CDR2 YDEGEE. This CDR3 contains 17 residues. The CDR3 sequence: CASRLGGLAEFPYEQYF. CDR3 bases: TGTGCCAGCAGGCTTGGGGGGCTAGCAGAGTTTCCGTACGAGCAGTACTTC.

The V gene is TRBV5-1, the J gene TRBJ2-5, with D uncertain. CDR1 and CDR2 from the germline V gene are SGHRS and YFSETQ. Trimming cost V 4 bases and J 2 bases, with 15 bases left between them. The CDR3 spans 15 residues. The CDR3 protein is CASSPEPAIQETQYF. CDR3 nucleotides: TGCGCCAGCAGCCCGGAACCAGCAATTCAAGAGACCCAGTACTTC.

This chain uses TRBV10-1 with TRBJ2-7, with D perhaps TRBD1 (5 bases). Germline V CDR1 and CDR2: WNHNN, SYGVQD (reference sequence). This CDR3 has 14 amino acids. Trimming removed 3 bases from V and 5 bases from J, with 14 bases in between. CDR3 in amino acids: CASSDRQYWNEQYF. CDR3 sequence (DNA): TGCGCCAGCAGTGACCGACAGTACTGGAACGAGCAGTACTTC.

The chain employs TRBV7-6 and TRBJ2-6; 8 nucleotides align to TRBD1. CDR1 is SGHVS and CDR2 is FNYEAQ in the germline V gene. CDR3 size: 19 residues. Losses at the gene ends were 1 base for V and 4 bases for J; bases not matched to a gene: 12. Here the CDR3 DNA reads TGTGCCAGCAGCTTAGGTATCGGACCCAGGGGGCCCGGGGCCAACGTCCTGACTTTC. As protein: CASSLGIGPRGPGANVLTF.

The rearrangement uses TRBV4-2 and TRBJ2-1; tentatively, D is TRBD1 (6 bases). Germline loops: CDR1 LGHNA, CDR2 YNFKEQ. Deletions cut 4 bases from V and 7 bases from J, with 20 bases between. CDR3 size: 16 residues. CDR3 in amino acids: CASSPATGSLRNEQFF. Here the CDR3 DNA reads TGTGCCAGCAGCCCCGCGACAGGCTCACTGCGGAATGAGCAGTTCTTC.

This chain uses TRBV28 with TRBJ2-3; possibly TRBD2 for D (6 bases). The germline V gene encodes CDR1 MDHEN and CDR2 SYDVKM. The CDR3 is 12 residues long. This CDR3 is CAAGPSTDTQYF. The CDR3 bases are TGTGCGGCGGGGCCGAGCACAGATACGCAGTATTTT.

The chain uses TRBV29-1 and TRBJ2-7; no firm D call. CDR1 and CDR2 (germline): SQVTM, ANQGSEA. V was trimmed by 3 bases and J by 0 bases, leaving 9 bases between them. This CDR3 contains 13 residues. The CDR3 nucleotides read TGCAGCGTTGAGGACGAGAACTCCTACGAGCAGTACTTC. Protein product: CSVEDENSYEQYF.

V is TRBV29-1 and J is TRBJ1-1, with 8 bases identical to TRBD1. V was pared by 6 bases and J by 8 bases, with 14 bases of the junction left unmatched. CDR3 size: 14 residues. The germline gives CDR1 SQVTM, CDR2 ANQGSEA. CDR3 sequence reads: CSVTFPDRVPEAFF. The CDR3, as DNA: TGCAGCGTAACTTTCCCGGACAGGGTCCCAGAAGCTTTCTTT. The complete variable domain, with remaining parts taken from reference TRBV29-1 and TRBJ1-1, reads SAVISQKPSRDICQRGTSLTIQCQVDSQVTMMFWYRQQPGQSLTLIATANQGSEATYESGFVIDKFPISRPNLTFSTLTVSNMSPEDSSIYLCSVTFPDRVPEAFFGQGTRLTVV.

The gene calls are TRBV13 and TRBJ2-5, with TRBD2 matching over 9 bases. Germline V gene data show CDR1 as PRHDT and CDR2 as FYEKMQ (reference sequence). There are 16 residues in the CDR3. V gave up 4 bases and J gave up 5 bases; unmatched junction bases: 11. The DNA of the CDR3 is TGTGCCAGCAGCTCCCGGGGTAGCGGGAGAGGGGAGACCCAGTACTTC. It specifies CASSSRGSGRGETQYF.